The rows below give T cell receptor beta chains drawn from one sample of a study of lymphopenia after photon versus proton radiotherapy. Clones were read by immunoSEQ multiplex PCR, and TCRdb kept only the in-frame ones, dropping some. Of about 16,000 clones in the sample, approximately 90% were seen once. This sample comprised peripheral blood, obtained from a patient treated with proton-based radiotherapy. The receptor source for this set is a man between 65 and 85 years old with pancreatic cancer. CDR3s include the opening cysteine and the closing phenylalanine or tryptophan. A D gene is named only where the DNA matches it firmly. The size entry is marked missing in some rows and otherwise reads once, few, many or a size class.

V,D,size,length,J,DNA,CDR3
TRBV2,TRBD2,.,15,TRBJ2-7,TGTGCCAGCAGTGAAGTAGCGGGAGGGGACTACGAGCAGTACTTC,CASSEVAGGDYEQYF
TRBV6-1,.,few,15,TRBJ2-7,TGTGCCAGCAGTGAAGGGACGCCGACCTTCTACGAGCAGTACTTC,CASSEGTPTFYEQYF
TRBV11-3,TRBD1,.,15,TRBJ1-1,TGTGCCAGCAGCCCTGGGACAGGGGGATACACTGAAGCTTTCTTT,CASSPGTGGYTEAFF
TRBV5-1,.,.,14,TRBJ1-1,TGCGCCAGCAGCTTGGGGGTCCGGAACACTGAAGCTTTCTTT,CASSLGVRNTEAFF
TRBV5-1,.,few,16,TRBJ2-1,TGCGCCAGCAGCTTTCTTTCCGTGGATATGGGGAATGAGCAGTTCTTC,CASSFLSVDMGNEQFF
TRBV19,TRBD1,.,14,TRBJ1-1,TGTGCCAGTAGTAGGAGGGACAGGAACACTGAAGCTTTCTTT,CASSRRDRNTEAFF
TRBV6-1,.,.,14,TRBJ2-7,TGTGCCAGCAGTGAAGCGCTACCCTCCTACGAGCAGTACTTC,CASSEALPSYEQYF
TRBV29-1,TRBD1,.,13,TRBJ2-7,TGCAGCGTTGAAATTGTACAGGGGGTCGAGCAGTACTTC,CSVEIVQGVEQYF
TRBV27,.,.,15,TRBJ2-7,TGTGCCAGCAGTTTAGCCATAGCGCGTACCTACGAGCAGTACTTC,CASSLAIARTYEQYF
TRBV9,TRBD2,once,19,TRBJ2-2,TGTGCCAGCAGCGATCCCGGGACTAGCGGGCTTATAGGGACCGGGGAGCTGTTTTTT,CASSDPGTSGLIGTGELFF
TRBV7-2,TRBD1,.,17,TRBJ2-1,TGTGCCAGCAGCTTAGGGCTGCGACAGGGGGTCTACAATGAGCAGTTCTTC,CASSLGLRQGVYNEQFF
TRBV6-5,.,.,13,TRBJ1-1,TGTGCCAGCAGTTGGGACCTGAACACTGAAGCTTTCTTT,CASSWDLNTEAFF
TRBV11-2,.,.,16,TRBJ2-3,TGTGCCAGCAGCCCCCTCCCTAGCAATGAGAGAGATACGCAGTATTTT,CASSPLPSNERDTQYF
TRBV9,TRBD1,.,15,TRBJ2-3,TGTGCCAGCAGCGCGGGGACAGGGCTGACAGATACGCAGTATTTT,CASSAGTGLTDTQYF
TRBV30,.,.,13,TRBJ1-1,TGTGCCTGGGGGATCGACAGGAACACTGAAGCTTTCTTT,CAWGIDRNTEAFF
TRBV30,.,.,15,TRBJ2-3,TGTGCCTGGAGTGAGGGGTTAAGAGTTCAGGATACGCAGTATTTT,CAWSEGLRVQDTQYF
TRBV19,TRBD2,.,15,TRBJ2-6,TGTGCCAGTAGTTCGCGGGGGGCTGGGGCCAACGTCCTGACTTTC,CASSSRGAGANVLTF
TRBV30,.,.,13,TRBJ1-4,TGTGCCTGGAGCATGATCCGGGACCCCAAACTGTTTTTT,CAWSMIRDPKLFF
TRBV9,.,.,14,TRBJ2-7,TGTGCCAGCAGCGTAGGACAGTTCTCCTACGAGCAGTACTTC,CASSVGQFSYEQYF
TRBV11-3,.,.,14,TRBJ1-2,TGTGCCAGCAGCCCGTCCGACATAAGCGGGGGCTACACCTTC,CASSPSDISGGYTF
TRBV27,TRBD2,.,16,TRBJ2-3,TGTGCCAGCAGTCCGCTAGCGGGAGCGACCGCAGATACGCAGTATTTT,CASSPLAGATADTQYF
TRBV5-1,.,.,14,TRBJ1-2,TGCGCCAGCAGCTTACAGGGTTCTAACTATGGCTACACCTTC,CASSLQGSNYGYTF
TRBV11-2,.,.,15,TRBJ2-1,TGTGCCAGCAGCTTTCTCGCGGGGGCTTACAATGAGCAGTTCTTC,CASSFLAGAYNEQFF
TRBV6-1,TRBD2,.,19,TRBJ2-1,TGTGCCAGCAGTGGGACTAGCGGGGGGGCGAGTCTTTCCTACAATGAGCAGTTCTTC,CASSGTSGGASLSYNEQFF
TRBV30,.,once,17,TRBJ2-5,TGTGCCTGGAGCGTATGGGTCGTCCAGACGAACGGGGAGACCCAGTACTTC,CAWSVWVVQTNGETQYF
TRBV5-5,TRBD1,.,14,TRBJ2-1,TGTGCCAGCAGCTTGGGGGGACAGGGGAATGAGCAGTTCTTC,CASSLGGQGNEQFF
TRBV29-1,TRBD1,.,13,TRBJ1-1,TGCAGCGTGAACAGGGGCTGGGACACTGAAGCTTTCTTT,CSVNRGWDTEAFF
TRBV5-1,TRBD1,.,15,TRBJ1-6,TGCGCCAGCAGCCCCTTACAGGGGCGGAATTCACCCCTCCACTTT,CASSPLQGRNSPLHF
TRBV6-5,.,.,13,TRBJ2-7,TGTGCCAGCAGTTTGAAGACTTCTAACGAGCAGTACTTC,CASSLKTSNEQYF
TRBV4-1,.,.,16,TRBJ2-1,TGCGCCAGCAGCCCTACCACAGGACGCTCCTACAATGAGCAGTTCTTC,CASSPTTGRSYNEQFF
TRBV21-1,.,once,17,TRBJ2-7,TGTGCCAGCAGCAAAGGCCTGAGCGGGGGCCTCCCCTACGAGCAGTACTTC,CASSKGLSGGLPYEQYF
TRBV10-2,.,.,16,TRBJ2-3,TGCGCCAGCAGTGAGGACAGACTCAGAAGCACAGATACGCAGTATTTT,CASSEDRLRSTDTQYF
TRBV5-1,TRBD1,.,15,TRBJ2-5,TGCGCCAGCAGCCGAGCGACAGGGCATGAAGAGACCCAGTACTTC,CASSRATGHEETQYF
TRBV11-2,.,.,15,TRBJ1-5,TGTGCCAGCAGCTCAACTGACGGGGGCAATCAGCCCCAGCATTTT,CASSSTDGGNQPQHF
TRBV5-1,.,.,16,TRBJ1-5,TGCGCCAGCAGCTCGGGTCCAGGGGACGGCAATCAGCCCCAGCATTTT,CASSSGPGDGNQPQHF
TRBV6-5,.,.,13,TRBJ1-2,TGTGCCAGCAGGTTCACCGTTAACTGTGGCTACACCTTC,CASRFTVNCGYTF
TRBV5-5,TRBD1,.,15,TRBJ1-2,TGTGCCAGCCGCACCCGCGGACAGGGGGCGCGGGGCTACACCTTC,CASRTRGQGARGYTF
TRBV6-5,.,.,15,TRBJ2-2,TGTGCCACCAGGGGTGGGACACTGGACACCGGGGAGCTGTTTTTT,CATRGGTLDTGELFF
TRBV7-9,.,.,16,TRBJ1-2,TGTGCCAGCAGCTTGCCGACATCCGTTATTACCTATGGCTACACCTTC,CASSLPTSVITYGYTF
TRBV5-6,TRBD1,.,16,TRBJ1-2,TGTGCCAGCAGCTTGGATGGTCGGACAGGCCGCCATGGCTACACCTTC,CASSLDGRTGRHGYTF
TRBV7-8,TRBD2,.,17,TRBJ2-2,TGTGCCAGCAGCTACCCAGCGGGGGGCAGGAACACCGGGGAGCTGTTTTTT,CASSYPAGGRNTGELFF
TRBV29-1,.,.,15,TRBJ1-2,TGCAGCGTTGAAGTTCCCACACCAGGAAACTATGGCTACACCTTC,CSVEVPTPGNYGYTF
TRBV7-2,.,.,14,TRBJ2-1,TGTGCCAGCAGCGGCCCCCGACACGACAATGAGCAGTTCTTC,CASSGPRHDNEQFF
TRBV9,TRBD2,.,14,TRBJ2-7,TGTGCCAGCAGCGTAGATAGCGGGACCTACGAGCAGTACTTC,CASSVDSGTYEQYF
TRBV28,.,.,15,TRBJ1-5,TGTGCCAGCAGCAGCCGTGGGGGCAGCAATCAGCCCCAGCATTTT,CASSSRGGSNQPQHF
TRBV28,TRBD1,.,15,TRBJ1-3,TGTGCCAGCAGTTTCCCAGGGGGCACTGGAAACACCATATATTTT,CASSFPGGTGNTIYF
TRBV6-5,.,.,13,TRBJ1-3,TGTGCCATCACGGACAGCTCTGGAAACACCATATATTTT,CAITDSSGNTIYF
TRBV2,.,medium-sized,15,TRBJ1-2,TGTGCCAGCAGTGAAGCGGACGTCGATAACTATGGCTACACCTTC,CASSEADVDNYGYTF